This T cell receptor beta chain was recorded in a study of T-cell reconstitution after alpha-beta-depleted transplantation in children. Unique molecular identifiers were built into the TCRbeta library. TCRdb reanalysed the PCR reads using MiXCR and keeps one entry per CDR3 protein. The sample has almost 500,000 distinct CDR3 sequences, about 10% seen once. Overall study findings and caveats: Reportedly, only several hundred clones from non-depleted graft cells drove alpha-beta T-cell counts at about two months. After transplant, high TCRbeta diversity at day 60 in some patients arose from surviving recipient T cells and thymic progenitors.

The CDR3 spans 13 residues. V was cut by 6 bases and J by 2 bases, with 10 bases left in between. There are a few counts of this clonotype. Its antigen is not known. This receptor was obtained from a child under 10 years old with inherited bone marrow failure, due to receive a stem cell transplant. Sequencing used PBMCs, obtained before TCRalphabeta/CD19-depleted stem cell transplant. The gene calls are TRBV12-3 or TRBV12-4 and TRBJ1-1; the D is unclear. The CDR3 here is CASSQDGNTEAFF. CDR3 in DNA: TGTGCCAGCAGCCAAGACGGCAACACTGAAGCTTTCTTT.